The rows below give T cell receptor beta chains drawn from one sample of a study of OX40 agonist ivuxolimab in advanced cancers. Generated by immunoSEQ multiplex PCR, the TCRdb table keeps only in-frame clones and is missing some. The data show about 64,000 clones, approximately 84% seen once. The sequencing used CD4+ or CD8+ T cells sorted from blood, collected in a trial of the OX40 agonist ivuxolimab. These receptor sequences come from an adult with an advanced solid tumor such as melanoma, head and neck, liver or kidney cancer. The conserved cysteine and the conserved F or W are not part of the CDR3 here. Fields, in order: CDR3 length, V gene, CDR3 protein.

13 | TRBV5-6 | ASSPLAGGPYEQY
12 | TRBV11-1 | ASSETGGVTEAF
12 | TRBV6-5 | ASSPGTSKGEQY
13 | TRBV6-5 | ASRAPGQISYEQY
12 | TRBV5-1 | ASSLTGFGNEQY
14 | TRBV6-1 | ASSDLIGTENEKLF
13 | TRBV2 | ASSEEDSSNQPQH
13 | TRBV5-4 | ASSLGGLYGYEQY
13 | TRBV19 | ASSTASGGAKTQY
12 | TRBV6-6 | ASSLENRNTEAF
10 | TRBV10-3 | AISPDSYEQY
12 | TRBV9 | ASSVGQGSYGYT
14 | TRBV5-1 | ASSLFSGSGGGELF
11 | TRBV5-6 | AGSIKGYYGYT
13 | TRBV6-5 | ASSTDGRRWRGYT
12 | TRBV2 | ASIRQGLMETQY
11 | TRBV10-3 | AIRRDSHQPQH
11 | TRBV6-5 | ASRQIRASPLH
11 | TRBV7-3 | ASSLKANTEAF
11 | TRBV27 | ASSFFRTDTQY
13 | TRBV5-1 | ASSIAGPPNAGYT
13 | TRBV9 | ASSGGPFGSYEQY